A single sample is the source of the 14 T cell receptor beta chains below, sequenced in a study of blood T cells in healthy people across ages. The authors ran a second PCR of about 7 to 11 cycles using a sample-barcoded 5' primer and a J-beta primer mix. TCRdb re-called the 5' RACE reads with MiXCR, one entry per CDR3 protein. The profile shows around 520,000 distinct CDR3 sequences, about 29% of them singletons. This same sample was also part of a study on T cells of mothers and their children.

Sequencing was done on a sample of blood. All receptors derive from a boy aged 2 to 9 in good health.

This clonotype showed up just a few times. The chain combines TRBV3-1 with TRBJ2-4, with a tentative D call TRBD2 (5 bases). Trimming took 0 bases from V and 11 from J, leaving 5 bases between them. CDR1 LGHDT and CDR2 YNNKEL come from the germline V gene (reference sequence). The CDR3 loop spans 11 amino acids. The CDR3 protein is CASSQDGVQYF. The CDR3 region has the DNA TGTGCCAGCAGCCAAGACGGGGTTCAGTACTTC. The complete variable domain, with remaining parts taken from reference TRBV3-1 and TRBJ2-4, reads DTAVSQTPKYLVTQMGNDKSIKCEQNLGHDTMYWYKQDSKKFLKIMFSYNNKELIINETVPNRFSPKSPDKAHLNLHINSLELGDSAVYFCASSQDGVQYFGAGTRLSVL.

This chain connects TRBV5-1 to TRBJ2-4, with 10 bases fitting TRBD1. Germline assignment: CDR1 SGHRS and CDR2 YFSETQ. Unmatched junction bases numbered 2, after V lost 0 bases and J lost 8 bases. The CDR3 contains 14 residues. The CDR3 loop is CASSLGGTGDIQYF. In DNA form, the CDR3 reads TGCGCCAGCAGCTTGGGGGGGACAGGGGACATTCAGTACTTC. Full variable domain (remainder filled in from reference TRBV5-1 and TRBJ2-4): KAGVTQTPRYLIKTRGQQVTLSCSPISGHRSVSWYQQTPGQGLQFLFEYFSETQRNKGNFPGRFSGRQFSNSRSEMNVSTLELGDSALYLCASSLGGTGDIQYFGAGTRLSVL.

The V gene is TRBV6-6, the J gene TRBJ2-7; 8 bases match TRBD1. CDR3 length: 15 residues. Per the germline V gene, CDR1 is MNHNY and CDR2 is SVGAGI (reference sequence). The V segment lost 5 bases and the J segment 0 bases; nucleotides outside the gene matches: 6. The CDR3 nucleotides are TGTGCCAGCAGTAAGGACAGGGCTAGCTCCTACGAGCAGTACGTC. Amino acid sequence: CASSKDRASSYEQYV.

This clonotype was seen a handful of times. The J gene is TRBJ2-3, the V gene TRBV10-3, with a weak D call TRBD2 (6 bases). V shed 3 bases and J shed 2 bases, with 9 bases lying between them. CDR1 is ENHRY and CDR2 is SYGVKD in the germline V gene. CDR3 size: 14 residues. CDR3 bases: TGTGCCATCAGTGATGGCGGGACCACAGATACGCAGTATTTT. It is translated as CAISDGGTTDTQYF.

V gene TRBV5-1 combines with J gene TRBJ2-2; D remains ambiguous. The CDR3 is made up of 12 amino acids. The germline CDR1 and CDR2 sequences are SGHRS and YFSETQ. V lost 0 bases to trimming and J lost 7 bases, with 4 bases between them. The CDR3 DNA follows: TGCGCCAGCAGCTTGGGGTTCGGGGAGCTGTTTTTT. It yields the protein CASSLGFGELFF.

The V call is TRBV4-1, the J call TRBJ2-1; D is perhaps TRBD2 (6 bases). Trimming removed 1 base at V and 6 bases at J, with 10 bases between. Germline V gene sequence: CDR1 MGHRA, CDR2 YSYEKL. The CDR3 length is 14 residues. The CDR3 region is CASSQVRLVNEQFF. In DNA form, the CDR3 reads TGCGCCAGCAGCCAAGTCCGACTAGTCAATGAGCAGTTCTTC.

This clonotype showed up just a few times. This chain joins TRBV12-3 or TRBV12-4 and TRBJ1-6; 7 nucleotides agree with TRBD1. The CDR3 is 14 residues long. The ends lost 3 bases at V and 8 bases at J; junction bases unmatched: 4. CDR3 sequence: CASSFGRGDSPLHF. The CDR3 nucleotides read TGTGCCAGCAGTTTCGGCAGGGGGGATTCACCCCTCCACTTT.

The V call is TRBV12-3 or TRBV12-4, the J call TRBJ1-3; D not resolved. This CDR3 has 12 residues. CDR3 sequence reads: CATRGMVDTIYF. CDR3 DNA sequence: TGTGCTACGCGGGGTATGGTGGACACCATATATTTT.

This clonotype was seen a few times. V usage is TRBV5-1 and J usage is TRBJ2-1; 12 bases align to TRBD2. V shed 5 bases and J 3 bases; nucleotides not matched to a gene: 3. Germline CDR1 is SGHRS and CDR2 is YFSETQ. CDR3 length: 15 amino acids. For the CDR3, the DNA is TGCGCCAGCAGGACTAGCGGGAGTGTCTACAATGAGCAGTTCTTC. Translated, it gives CASRTSGSVYNEQFF. Complete variable domain (other parts from reference TRBV5-1 and TRBJ2-1): KAGVTQTPRYLIKTRGQQVTLSCSPISGHRSVSWYQQTPGQGLQFLFEYFSETQRNKGNFPGRFSGRQFSNSRSEMNVSTLELGDSALYLCASRTSGSVYNEQFFGPGTRLTVL.

The rearrangement uses TRBV28 and TRBJ2-5; the match to TRBD2 covers 9 bases. The assigned J gene may be wrong: the sequence end matches TRBJ2-1 better. The CDR3 runs 16 residues. Germline V gives CDR1 MDHEN, CDR2 SYDVKM. CDR3 amino acids: CASSPLSGSGGRSQFF. The DNA for the CDR3 is TGTGCCAGCAGCCCCCTCTCGGGTAGCGGGGGAAGGAGCCAGTTCTTC.

The chain joins TRBV27 to TRBJ2-7; 9 positions match TRBD2. This CDR3 is 14 amino acids long. The V gene end was trimmed by 2 bases and the J gene end by 5 bases; junction bases not matched to a gene: 4. Germline V CDR1 and CDR2: MNHEY, SMNVEV (reference sequence). The CDR3 DNA is TGTGCCAGCAGTTTAAGCGGGAGGACCCACGAGCAGTACTTC. This sequence encodes CASSLSGRTHEQYF.

This clonotype appeared a few times. V usage is TRBV3-1 and J usage is TRBJ2-5; 8 nucleotides match TRBD2. The closer fit of TRBJ2-7 to the DNA end suggests the J call may be wrong. The CDR3 has 15 amino acids. Germline CDR1 reads LGHDT; CDR2 reads YNNKEL (reference sequence). The CDR3 is CASSPWTSSADEQYF. The CDR3, as DNA: TGTGCCAGCAGCCCCTGGACTAGCTCCGCGGACGAGCAGTACTTC.

J is TRBJ2-1 and V is TRBV9, with D hard to call. The CDR3 is 15 residues long. Trimming took 3 bases from V and 8 from J, leaving 18 bases between them. Looked up from germline, CDR1 is SGDLS and CDR2 is YYNGEE. The CDR3 is CASSGRGNSFDEQFF. The CDR3 coding sequence is TGTGCCAGCAGCGGACGCGGCAACAGTTTCGATGAGCAGTTCTTC. The variable domain in full, with the rest retrieved from reference TRBV9 and TRBJ2-1, is DSGVTQTPKHLITATGQRVTLRCSPRSGDLSVYWYQQSLDQGLQFLIQYYNGEERAKGNILERFSAQQFPDLHSELNLSSLELGDSALYFCASSGRGNSFDEQFFGPGTRLTVL.

This clonotype came up a few times. The chain couples TRBV10-3 to TRBJ2-6; 8 positions agree with TRBD1. CDR3 size: 17 residues. V lost 6 bases to trimming and J lost 0 bases; unmatched junction nucleotides: 7. Germline-derived CDR1 and CDR2 are ENHRY and SYGVKD. The CDR3 reads CAIRRTGNDSGANVLTF. The CDR3 DNA reads TGTGCCATCAGGCGGACAGGGAATGACTCTGGGGCCAACGTCCTGACTTTC.